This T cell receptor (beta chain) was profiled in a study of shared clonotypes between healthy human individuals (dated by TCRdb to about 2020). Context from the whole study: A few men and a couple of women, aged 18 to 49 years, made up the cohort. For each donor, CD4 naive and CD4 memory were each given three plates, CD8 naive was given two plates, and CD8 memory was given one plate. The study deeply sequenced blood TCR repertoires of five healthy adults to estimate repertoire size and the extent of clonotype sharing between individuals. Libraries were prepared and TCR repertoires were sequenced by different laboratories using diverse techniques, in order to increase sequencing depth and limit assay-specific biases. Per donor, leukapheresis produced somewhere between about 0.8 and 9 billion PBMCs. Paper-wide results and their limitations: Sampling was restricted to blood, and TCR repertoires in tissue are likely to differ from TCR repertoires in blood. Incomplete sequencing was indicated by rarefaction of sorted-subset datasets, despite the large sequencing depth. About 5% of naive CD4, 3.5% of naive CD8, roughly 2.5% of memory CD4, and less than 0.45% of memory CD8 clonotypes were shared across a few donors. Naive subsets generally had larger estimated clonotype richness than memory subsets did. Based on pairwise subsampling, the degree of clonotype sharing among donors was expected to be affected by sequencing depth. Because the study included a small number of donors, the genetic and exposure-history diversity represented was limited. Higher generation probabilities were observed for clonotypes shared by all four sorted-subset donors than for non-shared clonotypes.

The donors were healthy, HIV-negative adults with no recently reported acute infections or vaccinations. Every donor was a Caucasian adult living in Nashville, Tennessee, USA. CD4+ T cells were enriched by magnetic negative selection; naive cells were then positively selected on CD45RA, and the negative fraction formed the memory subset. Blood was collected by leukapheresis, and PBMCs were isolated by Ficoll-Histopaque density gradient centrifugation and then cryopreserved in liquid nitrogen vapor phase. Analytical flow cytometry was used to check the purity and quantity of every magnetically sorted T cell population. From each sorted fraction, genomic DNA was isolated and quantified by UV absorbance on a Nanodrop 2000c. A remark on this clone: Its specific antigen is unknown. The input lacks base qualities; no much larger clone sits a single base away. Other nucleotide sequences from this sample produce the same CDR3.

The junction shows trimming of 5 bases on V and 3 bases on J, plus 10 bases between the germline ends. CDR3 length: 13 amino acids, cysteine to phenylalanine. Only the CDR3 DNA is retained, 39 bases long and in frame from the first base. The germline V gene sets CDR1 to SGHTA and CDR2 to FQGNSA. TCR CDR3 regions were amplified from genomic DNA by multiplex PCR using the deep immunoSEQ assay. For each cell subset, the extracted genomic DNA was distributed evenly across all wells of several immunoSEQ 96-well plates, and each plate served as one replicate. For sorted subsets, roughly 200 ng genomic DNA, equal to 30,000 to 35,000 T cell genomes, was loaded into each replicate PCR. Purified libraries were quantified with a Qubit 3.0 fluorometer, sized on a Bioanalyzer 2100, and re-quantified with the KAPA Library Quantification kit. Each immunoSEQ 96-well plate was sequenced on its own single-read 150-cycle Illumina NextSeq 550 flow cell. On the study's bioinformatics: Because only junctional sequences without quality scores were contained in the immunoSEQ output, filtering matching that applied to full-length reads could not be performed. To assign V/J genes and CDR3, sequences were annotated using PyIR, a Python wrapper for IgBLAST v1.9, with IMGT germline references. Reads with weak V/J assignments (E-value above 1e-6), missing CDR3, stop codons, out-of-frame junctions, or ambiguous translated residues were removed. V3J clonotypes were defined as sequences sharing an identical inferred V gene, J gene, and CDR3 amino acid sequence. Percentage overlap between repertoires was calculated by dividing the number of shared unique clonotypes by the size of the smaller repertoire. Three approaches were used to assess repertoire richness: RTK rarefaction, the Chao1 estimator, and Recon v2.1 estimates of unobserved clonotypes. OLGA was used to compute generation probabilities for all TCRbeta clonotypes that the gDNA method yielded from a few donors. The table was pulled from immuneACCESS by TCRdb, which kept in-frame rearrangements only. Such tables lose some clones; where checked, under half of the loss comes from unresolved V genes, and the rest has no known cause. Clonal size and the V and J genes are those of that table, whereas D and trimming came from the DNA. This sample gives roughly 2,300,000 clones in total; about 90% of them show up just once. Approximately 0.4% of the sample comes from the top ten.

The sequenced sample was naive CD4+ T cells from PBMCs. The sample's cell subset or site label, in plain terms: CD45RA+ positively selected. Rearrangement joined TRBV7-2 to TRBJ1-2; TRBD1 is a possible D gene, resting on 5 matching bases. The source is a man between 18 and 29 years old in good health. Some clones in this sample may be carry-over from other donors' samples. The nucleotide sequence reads TGTGCCAGCAGCCTTGGGGGAGACTATGGCTACACCTTC. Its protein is CASSLGGDYGYTF.